The 13 T cell receptor beta chains reported below all come from one sample, sequenced in a study of blood T cell repertoires in COVID-19. The protocol was immunoSEQ multiplex PCR, while the TCRdb copy is restricted to in-frame clones and leaves out a portion. The sample lists about 200,000 clones, approximately 81% occurring once. Sequenced material: peripheral blood. The receptors were gathered from a woman aged 80 or over with acute or convalescent COVID-19.

The CDR3 loop reads CASKANFNSPLHF. DNA for the CDR3: TGTGCCAGCAAAGCCAATTTTAATTCACCCCTCCACTTT. The rearrangement links TRBV27 to TRBJ1-6; no clear D. Trimming shortened V by 7 bases and J by 6 bases, and 10 bases separated the two germline ends. Germline V lookup: CDR1 MNHEY, CDR2 SMNVEV (reference sequence). This CDR3 spans 13 amino acids.

The CDR3 nucleotides are TGCGCCAGCAGGGAGGGACAGGGCCCGCTTAGCAATCAGCCCCAGCATTTT. This encodes CASREGQGPLSNQPQHF. This sequence joins TRBV5-1 and TRBJ1-5; TRBD1 agrees at 9 bases. V was clipped by 5 bases and J by 0 bases; unmatched bases: 9. The CDR3 contains 17 residues. The V gene's germline CDR1 is SGHRS and CDR2 YFSETQ.

The chain is built from TRBV7-9 and TRBJ1-3; 7 bases map to TRBD1. Germline CDR1 is SEHNR and CDR2 is FQNEAQ (reference sequence). V shed 4 bases, J shed 5 bases, and the junction held 8 bases outside the gene matches. This CDR3 contains 15 residues. This CDR3 reads CASSSGQTMRNTIYF. In nucleotides, the CDR3 is TGTGCCAGCAGCTCGGGACAGACGATGAGAAACACCATATATTTT. The complete variable domain, with remaining parts taken from reference TRBV7-9 and TRBJ1-3, reads DTGVSQNPRHKITKRGQNVTFRCDPISEHNRLYWYRQTLGQGPEFLTYFQNEAQLEKSRLLSDRFSAERPKGSFSTLEIQRTEQGDSAMYLCASSSGQTMRNTIYFGEGSWLTVV.

The J gene is TRBJ1-6, the V gene TRBV11-2; TRBD1 agrees at 8 bases. Germline V gene lookup returns CDR1 SGHAT and CDR2 FQNNGV. V dropped 6 bases and J dropped 5; count of bases not matched to a gene: 6. The CDR3 is 15 amino acids. The CDR3 loop reads CASSQGAIHNSPLHF. Here the CDR3 DNA reads TGTGCCAGCAGTCAGGGGGCGATCCATAATTCACCCCTCCACTTT.

In its sample, this clone was seen once. The genes are TRBV4-2 and TRBJ2-1; the match to TRBD2 covers 14 bases. CDR1 is LGHNA, CDR2 YNFKEQ, per germline. There are 15 residues in the CDR3. Losses at the gene ends were 1 base for V and 9 bases for J; bases not matched to a gene: 2. The CDR3: CASSQGGLAGVEQFF. In DNA form, the CDR3 reads TGTGCCAGCAGCCAAGGGGGACTAGCGGGAGTTGAGCAGTTCTTC.

The chain recombines TRBV28 with TRBJ1-6; D is unclear. Trimming stripped 7 bases from V and 0 bases from J, with 13 bases between. CDR3 size: 16 residues. CDR1 and CDR2 (germline): MDHEN, SYDVKM. The CDR3 coding sequence is TGTGCCAGCACCCCATCGTGGAGCTCCTATAATTCACCCCTCCACTTT. It specifies CASTPSWSSYNSPLHF.

The chain has TRBV18 and TRBJ1-4; 7 positions match TRBD1. After removal of 4 bases from V and 8 bases from J, the junction contained 7 bases not matched to a gene. Germline values: CDR1 KGHSH, CDR2 LQKENI. The CDR3 is 14 residues long. DNA for the CDR3: TGTGCCAGCTCACTTCGGGACAGTTGGGAAAAACTGTTTTTT. It codes for CASSLRDSWEKLFF.

The chain carries TRBV18 and TRBJ2-7, with 8 positions matching TRBD2. This CDR3 is built from 13 residues. Germline trimming cut 5 bases from V and 6 bases from J; bases unmatched to any gene: 6. The germline V gene encodes CDR1 KGHSH and CDR2 LQKENI. Here the CDR3 DNA reads TGTGCCAGCTCAAATAGCGGGGTAAGCGAGCAGTACTTC. Encoded protein: CASSNSGVSEQYF.

Remarks on this clone: Other DNA sequences in this specimen translate into the identical CDR3. The V call is TRBV29-1, the J call TRBJ2-1; D uncertain. This CDR3 contains 13 residues. V lost 6 bases to trimming and J lost 0 bases, with 9 bases between them. Germline CDR1 reads SQVTM; CDR2 reads ANQGSEA. Here the CDR3 DNA reads TGCAGCGTCGCCCCGAGCTCCTACAATGAGCAGTTCTTC. It encodes CSVAPSSYNEQFF.

The chain has TRBV2 and TRBJ1-5; 9 nucleotides align to TRBD1. CDR3 length equals 14 residues. After removal of 8 bases from V and 7 bases from J, the junction contained 9 bases not matched to a gene. Per germline, CDR1 SNHLY and CDR2 FYNNEI. The CDR3 DNA reads TGTGCCAGCGGCCCGACAGGGGGATGGCAGCCCCAGCATTTT. Translation: CASGPTGGWQPQHF.

The sample holds one count of this clone. The chain is built from TRBV5-1 and TRBJ2-1; 10 bases line up with TRBD2. This CDR3 comprises 19 residues. The junction had 15 bases not matched to a gene; V was cut back by 5 bases and J by 1 base. The germline CDR1 and CDR2 sequences are SGHRS and YFSETQ. The CDR3 nucleotides are TGCGCCAGCAGTTTTACACCGGGACTAGCGAAAAATTCCTACAATGAGCAGTTCTTC. The encoded protein is CASSFTPGLAKNSYNEQFF.

The genes are TRBV7-9 and TRBJ2-1, with D possibly matching TRBD2 (6 bases). The germline gives CDR1 SEHNR, CDR2 FQNEAQ (reference sequence). This CDR3 comprises 16 residues. Trimming cost V 8 bases and J 5 bases, with 22 bases left between them. The CDR3 here is CASGPGRLEADNEQFF. The CDR3 coding sequence is TGTGCCAGCGGCCCCGGGAGACTAGAGGCTGACAATGAGCAGTTCTTC.

This chain connects TRBV29-1 to TRBJ2-1; D possibly corresponds to TRBD2 (5 bases). CDR3 length: 13 amino acids. Per the germline V gene, CDR1 is SQVTM and CDR2 is ANQGSEA. V gave up 7 bases and J gave up 2 bases, with 12 bases separating them. The CDR3 reads CSAQSGTYNEQFF. DNA of the CDR3: TGCAGCGCACAAAGCGGCACCTACAATGAGCAGTTCTTC.